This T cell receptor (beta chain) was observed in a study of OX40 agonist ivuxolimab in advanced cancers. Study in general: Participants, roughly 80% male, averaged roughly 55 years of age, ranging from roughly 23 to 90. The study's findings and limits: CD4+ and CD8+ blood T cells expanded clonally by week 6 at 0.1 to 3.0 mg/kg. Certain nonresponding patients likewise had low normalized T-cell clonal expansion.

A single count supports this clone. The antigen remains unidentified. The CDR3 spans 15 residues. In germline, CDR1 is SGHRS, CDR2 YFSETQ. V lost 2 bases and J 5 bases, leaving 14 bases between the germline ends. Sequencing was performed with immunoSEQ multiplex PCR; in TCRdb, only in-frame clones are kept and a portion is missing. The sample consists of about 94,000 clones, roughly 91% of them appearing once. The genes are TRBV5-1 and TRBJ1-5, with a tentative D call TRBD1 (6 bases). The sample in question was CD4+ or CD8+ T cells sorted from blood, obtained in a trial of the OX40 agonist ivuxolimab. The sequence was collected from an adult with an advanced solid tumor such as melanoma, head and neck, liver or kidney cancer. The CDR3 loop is CASSLLQGQDQPQHF. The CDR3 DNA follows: TGCGCCAGCAGCTTACTACAGGGTCAAGATCAGCCCCAGCATTTT.